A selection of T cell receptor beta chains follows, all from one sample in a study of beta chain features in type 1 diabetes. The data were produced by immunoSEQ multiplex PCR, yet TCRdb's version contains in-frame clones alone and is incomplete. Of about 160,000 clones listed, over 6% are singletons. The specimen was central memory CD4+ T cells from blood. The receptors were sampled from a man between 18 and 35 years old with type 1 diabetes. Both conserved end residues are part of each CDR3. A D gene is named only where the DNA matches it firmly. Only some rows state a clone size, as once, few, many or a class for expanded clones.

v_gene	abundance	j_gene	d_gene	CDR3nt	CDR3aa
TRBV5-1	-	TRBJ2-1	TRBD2	TGCGCCAGCAGCCCGGGAGGAGGGGAGGATGAGCAGTTCTTC	CASSPGGGEDEQFF
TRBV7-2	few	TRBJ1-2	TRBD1	TGTGCCAGCAGTCCTATCACATCTATCAGGGGGAACTATGGCTACACCTTC	CASSPITSIRGNYGYTF
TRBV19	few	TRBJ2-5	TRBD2	TGTGCCAGTAGTGTAGGACTAGCGGAGAGCCAAGAGACCCAGTACTTC	CASSVGLAESQETQYF
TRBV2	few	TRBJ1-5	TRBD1	TGTGCCAGCAGTCCCGGACAGGGGGCGGTTCAGCCCCAGCATTTT	CASSPGQGAVQPQHF
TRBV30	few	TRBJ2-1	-	TGTGCCTGGAGGGAAAGCGGCTATTCCTACAATGAGCAGTTCTTC	CAWRESGYSYNEQFF
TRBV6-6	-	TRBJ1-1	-	TGTGCTGCGCAGGGTAGCACTGAAGCTTTCTTT	CAAQGSTEAFF
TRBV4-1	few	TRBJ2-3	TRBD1	TGCGCCAGCAGCCAAGAGGGACAGGGATCTAGCACAGATACGCAGTATTTT	CASSQEGQGSSTDTQYF
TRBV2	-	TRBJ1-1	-	TGTGCCAGCAGTACTGCTTTCTTT	CASSTAFF
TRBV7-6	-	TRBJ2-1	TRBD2	TGTGCCAGCAGCTTAGCGAGCGGGACTTACAATGAGCAGTTCTTC	CASSLASGTYNEQFF
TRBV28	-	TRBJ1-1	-	TGTGCCAGCAGCTCGCGTCCTCGCACTGAAGCTTTCTTT	CASSSRPRTEAFF
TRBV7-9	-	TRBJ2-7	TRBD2	TGTGCCAGCAGCTTAGCGAATAAGGCTAGCGGACTCTCCTACGAGCAGTACTTC	CASSLANKASGLSYEQYF
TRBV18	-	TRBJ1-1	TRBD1	TGTGCCAGCTCACCACGGAGTCGGGACAGGGGAGGAGGCACTGAAGCTTTCTTT	CASSPRSRDRGGGTEAFF
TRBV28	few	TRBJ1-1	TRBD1	TGTGCCAGCAGAAACACCTCTTCCCGGGACAGGGGGCATTTCGGCACTGAAGCTTTCTTT	CASRNTSSRDRGHFGTEAFF
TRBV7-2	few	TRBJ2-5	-	TGTGCCAGCAGCTTTTCAGGCGAGACCCAGTACTTC	CASSFSGETQYF
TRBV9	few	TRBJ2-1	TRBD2	TGTGCCAGCAGCTCGTTAGCGGGAAGACCAGGGAATGAGCAGTTCTTC	CASSSLAGRPGNEQFF
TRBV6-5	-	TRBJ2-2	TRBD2	TGTGAGGGGCAGCGGGAGACGACCGGGGAGCTGTTTTTT	CEGQRETTGELFF
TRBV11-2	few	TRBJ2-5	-	TGTGCCAGCAGCCCGCAGACAGGAAGGCCCCCAGAGACCCAGTACTTC	CASSPQTGRPPETQYF
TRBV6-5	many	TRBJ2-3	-	TGTGCCAGCAGTTACTCGTTCAGAACAGATACGCAGTATTTT	CASSYSFRTDTQYF
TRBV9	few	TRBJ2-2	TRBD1	TGTGCCAGCAGCGGCCGGGACAGGGTCACCGGGGAGCTGTTTTTT	CASSGRDRVTGELFF
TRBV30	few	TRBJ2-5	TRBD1	TGTGCCTGGGGACAGGGGCGCCTACAAGAGACCCAGTACTTC	CAWGQGRLQETQYF
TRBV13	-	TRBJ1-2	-	TGTGCCAGCAGCTTCCAGAATACTAACTATGGCTACACCTTC	CASSFQNTNYGYTF
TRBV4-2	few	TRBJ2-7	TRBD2	TGTGCCAGCAGCCAAGATGTCCAGCGGGGGGACTACGAGCAGTACTTC	CASSQDVQRGDYEQYF
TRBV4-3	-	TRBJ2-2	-	TGCGCCAGCAGCCAAGAAGGGGTTCGAGTCACCGGGGAGCTGTTTTTT	CASSQEGVRVTGELFF
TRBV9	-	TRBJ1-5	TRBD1	TGTGCCAGCAGCGTGGGACAGGGCTATAGCAATCAGCCCCAGCATTTT	CASSVGQGYSNQPQHF
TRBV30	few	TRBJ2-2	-	TGTGCCTGGAGTGTGGCTTGGACCGGGGAGCTGTTTTTT	CAWSVAWTGELFF
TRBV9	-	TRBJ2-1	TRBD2	TGTGCCAGCAGCGTTTCTAGCGGGGGGGCCATGAACAATGAGCAGTTCTTC	CASSVSSGGAMNNEQFF
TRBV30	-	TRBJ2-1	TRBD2	TGTGCCTGGAGTGCAACCGGGACTAGCGGATCTTCCGGGTTCTTC	CAWSATGTSGSSGFF
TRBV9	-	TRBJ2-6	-	TGTGCCAGCAGCGTCGGGGGCTCTGGGGCCAACGTCCTGACTTTC	CASSVGGSGANVLTF
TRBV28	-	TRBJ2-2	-	TGTGCCAGCAGCCCAGGGATGAACACCGGGGAGCTGTTTTTT	CASSPGMNTGELFF
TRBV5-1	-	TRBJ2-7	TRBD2	TGCGCCAGCAGCTTGTCGGGAGGGACATACGAGCAGTACTTC	CASSLSGGTYEQYF
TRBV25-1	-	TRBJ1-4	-	TGTGCCAGCAGTGAGGGGGGGCTGTCGATTTGGGGCGAAAAACTGTTTTTT	CASSEGGLSIWGEKLFF